This T cell receptor beta chain was sequenced in a study of early T cells in non-severe SARS-CoV-2 infection. Study-wide background: Unsorted whole-blood RNA was sequenced in bulk, leaving chains unpaired.

Concerning this clonotype itself: What it binds is not known.

Whole-study findings and limits: Anti-spike CD8 responses were favored in VDJdb matching, and private and CD4 specificities were missed.

Unique molecular identifiers were attached to individual cDNA molecules. A single record per CDR3 protein comes from TCRdb applying MiXCR to the 5' RACE reads. Among roughly 120,000 distinct CDR3 sequences listed, under 15% were seen once. Trimming removed 2 bases at V and 4 bases at J, with 7 bases between. The CDR3 covers 12 residues. Germline values: CDR1 SQVTM, CDR2 ANQGSEA. This sequence joins TRBV29-1 and TRBJ2-3; D is perhaps TRBD2 (5 bases). The specimen sequenced was whole blood. This receptor was identified in an adult who was a healthcare worker with PCR-confirmed SARS-CoV-2 infection or an uninfected control (not recorded which). The DNA of the CDR3 is TGCAGCGTTGAACGAGGGCCAGATACGCAGTATTTT. Translated: CSVERGPDTQYF.